The 13 T cell receptor beta chains given below trace back to one sample, sequenced in a study of blood T cell repertoires in COVID-19. Data came from immunoSEQ multiplex PCR; TCRdb stores just in-frame clones and leaves some out. The data contain 330,000 or so clones, about 91% of them singletons. Sample: peripheral blood. The receptor set was obtained from a man aged 25 to 40 with COVID-19, enrolled during active disease.

The rearrangement uses TRBV25-1 and TRBJ1-1; 9 bases are a match to TRBD1. Germline V gene sequence: CDR1 MGHDK, CDR2 SYGVNS. Unmatched junction bases numbered 3, after V lost 6 bases and J lost 1 base. The CDR3 is made up of 14 amino acids. The DNA for the CDR3 is TGTGCCAGCAGGGGACAGGGAGAGAACACTGAAGCTTTCTTT. Protein: CASRGQGENTEAFF. The complete variable domain, with remaining parts taken from reference TRBV25-1 and TRBJ1-1, reads EADIYQTPRYLVIGTGKKITLECSQTMGHDKMYWYQQDPGMELHLIHYSYGVNSTEKGDLSSESTVSRIRTEHFPLTLESARPSHTSQYLCASRGQGENTEAFFGQGTRLTVV.

The count of this clone is one. V usage is TRBV7-2 and J usage is TRBJ2-3; TRBD1 matches at 9 bases. The CDR3 length is 17 residues. J gave up 4 bases and V 3 bases, and 11 bases lay outside the gene matches. CDR1 and CDR2 (germline): SGHTA, FQGNSA. CDR3 DNA: TGTGCCAGCAGCTTTTTCCCTGGGACAGGGATACCAGATACGCAGTATTTT. Encoded protein: CASSFFPGTGIPDTQYF.

The V and J genes are TRBV6-5 and TRBJ1-3, with TRBD1 as a possible D gene (5 bases). The CDR3 extends over 15 amino acids. Germline CDR1 MNHEY, CDR2 SVGAGI. V was clipped by 2 bases and J by 1 base, with 9 bases between them. In DNA, the CDR3 is TGTGCCAGCAGTTACCAGGGTTCATCTGGAAACACCATATATTTT. It encodes CASSYQGSSGNTIYF.

The chain employs TRBV29-1 and TRBJ2-3; D unclear. The germline CDR1 and CDR2 sequences are SQVTM and ANQGSEA. CDR3 length: 12 amino acids. CDR3 nucleotides: TGCAGGCCTGAGAGTTTTTCAGATACGCAGTATTTT. Translating it yields CRPESFSDTQYF.

This chain uses TRBV6-5 with TRBJ2-5, with 7 bases fitting TRBD1. This CDR3 has 14 amino acids. Germline V gene data show CDR1 as MNHEY and CDR2 as SVGAGI. The V segment lost 4 bases and the J segment 4 bases; nucleotides outside the gene matches: 6. The CDR3: CASSFTRQGETQYF. In DNA, the CDR3 is TGTGCCAGCAGTTTCACCCGACAGGGAGAGACCCAGTACTTC.

In nucleotides, the CDR3 is TGTGCCAGTAGTATGTATGTGTTGTTTCGGGGCTCTGGGGCCAACGTCCTGACTTTC. This sequence encodes CASSMYVLFRGSGANVLTF. This sequence joins TRBV19 and TRBJ2-6; possibly TRBD2 for D (5 bases). Trimming took 3 bases from V and 0 from J, leaving 18 bases between them. The CDR3 extends over 19 amino acids. The V gene's germline CDR1 is LNHDA and CDR2 SQIVND (reference sequence).

The rearrangement joins TRBV12-5 to TRBJ2-5; 7 nucleotides agree with TRBD1. This CDR3 is 14 amino acids long. Germline-derived CDR1 and CDR2 are LGHNT and FRNRAP. V was clipped by 7 bases and J by 2 bases; unmatched bases: 7. This CDR3 reads CASVPQTGQETQYF. Written as DNA, the CDR3 is TGTGCTAGTGTTCCGCAGACAGGGCAAGAGACCCAGTACTTC.

This clone turned up a few times. V is TRBV5-1 and J is TRBJ1-5, with a possible D match to TRBD1 (6 bases). The germline gives CDR1 SGHRS, CDR2 YFSETQ. Trimming removed 0 bases at V and 0 bases at J, with 10 bases between. This CDR3 contains 16 residues. CDR3 sequence: CASSLGRGNSNQPQHF. The CDR3 nucleotides are TGCGCCAGCAGCTTGGGCAGGGGAAATAGCAATCAGCCCCAGCATTTT. Filled out from reference TRBV5-1 and TRBJ1-5, the complete variable domain reads KAGVTQTPRYLIKTRGQQVTLSCSPISGHRSVSWYQQTPGQGLQFLFEYFSETQRNKGNFPGRFSGRQFSNSRSEMNVSTLELGDSALYLCASSLGRGNSNQPQHFGDGTRLSIL.

The J gene is TRBJ1-1, the V gene TRBV7-2; D might be TRBD1 (6 bases). The CDR3 has 16 amino acids. V lost 2 bases to trimming and J lost 10 bases, with 23 bases between them. Per the germline V gene, CDR1 is SGHTA and CDR2 is FQGNSA. The CDR3 loop reads CASSLSSVGLGGRAFF. The CDR3 nucleotides are TGTGCCAGCAGCTTATCTTCAGTAGGTCTGGGGGGGCGAGCTTTCTTT.

The rearrangement joins TRBV18 to TRBJ1-2; 8 nucleotides agree with TRBD1. Germline CDR1 reads KGHSH; CDR2 reads LQKENI. The CDR3 consists of 15 residues. Losses at the gene ends were 3 bases for V and 5 bases for J; bases not matched to a gene: 8. The CDR3 DNA is TGTGCCAGCTCACCCGACGGACAGGGCCGTTATGGCTACACCTTC. Its translation is CASSPDGQGRYGYTF.

This chain links TRBV6-4 with TRBJ2-3; 13 bases line up with TRBD2. Trimming cost V 2 bases and J 1 base; bases outside gene matches: 0. The CDR3 is made up of 16 amino acids. Germline V gene data show CDR1 as MRHNA and CDR2 as SNTAGT. CDR3 in DNA: TGTGCCAGCAGTGACGGGACTAGCGGGGGCACAGATACGCAGTATTTT. Protein: CASSDGTSGGTDTQYF.

This clone showed up just once. J is TRBJ2-7 and V is TRBV7-2, with 12 nucleotides matching TRBD2. Germline V gene lookup returns CDR1 SGHTA and CDR2 FQGNSA. The CDR3 is made up of 18 amino acids. Trimming took 1 base from V and 2 from J; bases not matched to a gene: 9. In DNA, the CDR3 is TGTGCCAGCAGCTTAGGGCCCCTGACTAGCGGGGGCCCCTACGAGCAGTACTTC. It codes for CASSLGPLTSGGPYEQYF.

This chain joins TRBV7-9 and TRBJ1-1; maybe TRBD1 (5 bases). V was cut by 3 bases and J by 1 base, with 12 bases left in between. This CDR3 is built from 15 residues. From germline, CDR1 is SEHNR and CDR2 FQNEAQ (reference sequence). CDR3 DNA: TGTGCCAGCAGCTTGACAGCCTTGAGGAACACTGAAGCTTTCTTT. It is translated as CASSLTALRNTEAFF.